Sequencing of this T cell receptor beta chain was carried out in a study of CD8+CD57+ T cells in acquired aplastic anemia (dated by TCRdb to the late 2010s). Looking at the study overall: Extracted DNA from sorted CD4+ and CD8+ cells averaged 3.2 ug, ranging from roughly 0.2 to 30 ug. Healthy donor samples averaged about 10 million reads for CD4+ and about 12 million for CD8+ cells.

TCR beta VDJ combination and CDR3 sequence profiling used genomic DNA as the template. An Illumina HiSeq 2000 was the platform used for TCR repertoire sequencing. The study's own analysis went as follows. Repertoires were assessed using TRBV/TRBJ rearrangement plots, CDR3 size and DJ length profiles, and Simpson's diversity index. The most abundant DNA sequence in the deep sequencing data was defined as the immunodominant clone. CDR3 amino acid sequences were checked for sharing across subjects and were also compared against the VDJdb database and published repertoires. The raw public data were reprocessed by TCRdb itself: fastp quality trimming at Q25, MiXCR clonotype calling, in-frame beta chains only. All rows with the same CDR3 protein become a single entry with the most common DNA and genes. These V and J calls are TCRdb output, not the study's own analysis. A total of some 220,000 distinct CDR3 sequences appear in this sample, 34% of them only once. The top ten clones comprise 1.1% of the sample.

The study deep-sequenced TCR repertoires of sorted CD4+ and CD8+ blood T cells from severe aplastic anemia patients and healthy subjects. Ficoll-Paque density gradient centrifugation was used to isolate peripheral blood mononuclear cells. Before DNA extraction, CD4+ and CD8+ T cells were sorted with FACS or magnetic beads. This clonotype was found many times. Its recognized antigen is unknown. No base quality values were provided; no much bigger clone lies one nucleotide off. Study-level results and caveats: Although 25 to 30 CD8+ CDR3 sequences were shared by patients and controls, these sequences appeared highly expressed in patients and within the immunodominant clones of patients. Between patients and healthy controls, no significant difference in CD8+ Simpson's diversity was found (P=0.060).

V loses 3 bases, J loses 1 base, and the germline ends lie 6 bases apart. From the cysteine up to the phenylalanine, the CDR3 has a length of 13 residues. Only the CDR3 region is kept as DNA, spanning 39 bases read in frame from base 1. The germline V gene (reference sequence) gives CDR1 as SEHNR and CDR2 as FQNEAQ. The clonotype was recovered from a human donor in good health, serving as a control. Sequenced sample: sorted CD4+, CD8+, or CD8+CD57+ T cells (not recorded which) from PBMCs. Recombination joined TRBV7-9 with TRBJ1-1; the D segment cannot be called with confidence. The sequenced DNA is TGTGCCAGCAGCTTGTGGTGGAACACTGAAGCTTTCTTT. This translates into CASSLWWNTEAFF. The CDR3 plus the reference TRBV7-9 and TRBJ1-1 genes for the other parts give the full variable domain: DTGVSQNPRHKITKRGQNVTFRCDPISEHNRLYWYRQTLGQGPEFLTYFQNEAQLEKSRLLSDRFSAERPKGSFSTLEIQRTEQGDSAMYLCASSLWWNTEAFFGQGTRLTVV.